Sequencing of this T cell receptor (beta chain) was carried out in a study of regulatory T cells in long-lasting Graves disease. Regarding time point: newly diagnosed GD, antithyroid drugs for less than 3 months. Generation of the TCR library employed RNA extracted from PBMCs. Researchers made TCR beta libraries by using iRepertoire HTBI primers and running Arm-PCR on CDR3 regions. TCRdb independently ran MiXCR on the multiplex PCR reads; one entry per CDR3 protein. The data show a few hundred thousand distinct CDR3 sequences, with about 10% seen just once and over 15% held by the top ten. This clonotype showed up many times. This same sample was also part of a study on T cells in Graves' hyperthyroidism and ophthalmopathy.

The sequencing here drew on peripheral blood mononuclear cells (PBMCs), taken at new diagnosis, from a patient treated with antithyroid drugs. The origin of this receptor is a woman aged 18-29 years with Graves disease.

The CDR3 bases are TGTGCCAGCAGTTCGAACCCTTGGACAGGACCCAGCTATGGCTACACCTTC. Protein product: CASSSNPWTGPSYGYTF. This chain joins TRBV6-5 and TRBJ1-2; TRBD1 agrees at 7 bases. CDR1 and CDR2 from the germline V gene are MNHEY and SVGAGI. Trimming removed 4 bases from V and 4 bases from J; junction bases left unmatched: 15. The CDR3 totals 17 residues.